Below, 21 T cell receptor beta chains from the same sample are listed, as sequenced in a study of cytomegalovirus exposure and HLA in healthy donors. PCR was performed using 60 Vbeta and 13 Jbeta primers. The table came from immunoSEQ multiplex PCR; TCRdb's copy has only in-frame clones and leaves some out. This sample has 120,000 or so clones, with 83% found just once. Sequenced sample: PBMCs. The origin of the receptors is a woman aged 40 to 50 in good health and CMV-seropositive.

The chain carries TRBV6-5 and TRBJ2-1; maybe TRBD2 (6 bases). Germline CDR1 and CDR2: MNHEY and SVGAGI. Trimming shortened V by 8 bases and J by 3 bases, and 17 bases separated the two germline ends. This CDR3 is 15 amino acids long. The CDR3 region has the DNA TGTGCCAGCTCCTACCCAGGGACTGACTACAATGAGCAGTTCTTC. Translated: CASSYPGTDYNEQFF.

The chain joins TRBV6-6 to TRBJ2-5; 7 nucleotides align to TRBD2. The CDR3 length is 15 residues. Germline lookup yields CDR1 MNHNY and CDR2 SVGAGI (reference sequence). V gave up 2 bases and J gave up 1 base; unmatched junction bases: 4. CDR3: CASSYEASGQETQYF. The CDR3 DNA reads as TGTGCCAGCAGTTACGAGGCTAGCGGCCAAGAGACCCAGTACTTC.

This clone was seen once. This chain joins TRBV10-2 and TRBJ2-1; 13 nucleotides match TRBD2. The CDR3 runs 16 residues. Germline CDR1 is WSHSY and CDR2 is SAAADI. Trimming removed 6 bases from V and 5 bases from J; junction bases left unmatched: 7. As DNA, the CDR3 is TGCGCCAGCAGGGGGGGAGGGACTAGCGGGAACAATGAGCAGTTCTTC. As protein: CASRGGGTSGNNEQFF.

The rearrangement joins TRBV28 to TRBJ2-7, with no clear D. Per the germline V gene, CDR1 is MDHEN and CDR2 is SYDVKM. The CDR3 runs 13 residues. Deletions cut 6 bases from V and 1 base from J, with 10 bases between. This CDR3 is CASSISLSYEQYF. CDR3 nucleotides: TGTGCCAGCAGCATCAGTTTATCCTACGAGCAGTACTTC.

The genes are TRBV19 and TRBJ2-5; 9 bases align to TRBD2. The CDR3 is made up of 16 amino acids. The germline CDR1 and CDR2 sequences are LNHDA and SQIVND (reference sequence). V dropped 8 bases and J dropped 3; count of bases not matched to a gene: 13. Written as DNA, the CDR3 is TGTGCCAGTGGACGAGGGGCTAGCGGGATTAAAGAGACCCAGTACTTC. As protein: CASGRGASGIKETQYF.

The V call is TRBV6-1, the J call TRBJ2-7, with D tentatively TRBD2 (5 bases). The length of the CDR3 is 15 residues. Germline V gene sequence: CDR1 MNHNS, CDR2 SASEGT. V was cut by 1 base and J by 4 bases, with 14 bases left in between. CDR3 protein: CASSEEAGRGYEQYF. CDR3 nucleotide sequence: TGTGCCAGCAGTGAAGAGGCAGGACGGGGATACGAGCAGTACTTC.

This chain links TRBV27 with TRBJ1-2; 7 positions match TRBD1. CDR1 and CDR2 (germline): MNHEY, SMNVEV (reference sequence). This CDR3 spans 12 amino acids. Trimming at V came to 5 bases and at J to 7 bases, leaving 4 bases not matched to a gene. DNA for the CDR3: TGTGCCAGCAGTCTTACAGGGGTTGGCTACACCTTC. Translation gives CASSLTGVGYTF.

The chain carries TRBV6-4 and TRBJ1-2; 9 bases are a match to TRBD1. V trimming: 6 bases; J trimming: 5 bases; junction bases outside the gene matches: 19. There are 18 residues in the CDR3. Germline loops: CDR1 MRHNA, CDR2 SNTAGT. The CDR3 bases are TGTGCCAGCAGACCGCTTTGGGACAGGGCTCCCGTAGGTTATGGCTACACCTTC. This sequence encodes CASRPLWDRAPVGYGYTF.

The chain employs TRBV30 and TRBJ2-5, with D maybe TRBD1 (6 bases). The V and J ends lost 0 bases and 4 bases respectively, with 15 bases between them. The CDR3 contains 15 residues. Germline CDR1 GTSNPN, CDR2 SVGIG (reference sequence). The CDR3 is CAWSVPDSLLETQYF. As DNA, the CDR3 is TGTGCCTGGAGTGTCCCGGACAGTTTATTAGAGACCCAGTACTTC.

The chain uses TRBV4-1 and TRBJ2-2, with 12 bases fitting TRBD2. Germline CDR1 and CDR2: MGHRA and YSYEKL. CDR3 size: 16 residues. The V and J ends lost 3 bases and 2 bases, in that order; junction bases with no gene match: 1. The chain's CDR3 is CASSHGLAGNTGELFF. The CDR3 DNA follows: TGCGCCAGCAGCCACGGACTAGCGGGAAACACCGGGGAGCTGTTTTTT.

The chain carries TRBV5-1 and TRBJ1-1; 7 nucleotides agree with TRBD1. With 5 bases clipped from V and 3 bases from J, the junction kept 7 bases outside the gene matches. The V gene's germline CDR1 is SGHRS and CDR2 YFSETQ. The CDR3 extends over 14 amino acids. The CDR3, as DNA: TGCGCCAGCAGACGCGTCGGGACAGACACTGAAGCTTTCTTT. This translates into CASRRVGTDTEAFF.

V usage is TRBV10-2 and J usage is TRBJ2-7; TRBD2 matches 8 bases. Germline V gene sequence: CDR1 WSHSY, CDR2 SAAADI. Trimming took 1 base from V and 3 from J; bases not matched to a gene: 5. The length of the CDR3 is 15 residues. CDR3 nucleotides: TGCGCCAGCAGTGAGTATGGTAGCGGGATCTACGAGCAGTACTTC. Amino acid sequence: CASSEYGSGIYEQYF.

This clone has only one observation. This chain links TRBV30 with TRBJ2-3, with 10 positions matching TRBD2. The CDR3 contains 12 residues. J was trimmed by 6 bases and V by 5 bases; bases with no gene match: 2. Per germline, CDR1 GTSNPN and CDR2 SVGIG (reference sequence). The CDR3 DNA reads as TGTGCCTGGGGGACTAGCGCCGATACGCAGTATTTT. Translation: CAWGTSADTQYF.

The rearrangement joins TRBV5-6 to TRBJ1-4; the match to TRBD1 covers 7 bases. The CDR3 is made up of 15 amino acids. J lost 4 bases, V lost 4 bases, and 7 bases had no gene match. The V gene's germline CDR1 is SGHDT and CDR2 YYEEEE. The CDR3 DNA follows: TGTGCCAGCAGCAAACGGACAGGATATAATGAAAAACTGTTTTTT. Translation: CASSKRTGYNEKLFF.

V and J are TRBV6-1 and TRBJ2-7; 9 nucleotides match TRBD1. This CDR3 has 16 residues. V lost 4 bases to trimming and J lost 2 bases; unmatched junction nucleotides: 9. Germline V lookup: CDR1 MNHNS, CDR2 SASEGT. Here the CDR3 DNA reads TGTGCCAGCAGTGGACAGGGACAGGGATTCCCCTACGAGCAGTACTTC. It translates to CASSGQGQGFPYEQYF.

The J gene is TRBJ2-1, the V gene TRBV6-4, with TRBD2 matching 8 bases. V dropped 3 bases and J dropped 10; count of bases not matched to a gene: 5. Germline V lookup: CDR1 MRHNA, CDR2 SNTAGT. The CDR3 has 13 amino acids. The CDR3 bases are TGTGCCAGCAGTGATCGGGAGGGCCAGGAGCAGTTCTTC. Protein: CASSDREGQEQFF.

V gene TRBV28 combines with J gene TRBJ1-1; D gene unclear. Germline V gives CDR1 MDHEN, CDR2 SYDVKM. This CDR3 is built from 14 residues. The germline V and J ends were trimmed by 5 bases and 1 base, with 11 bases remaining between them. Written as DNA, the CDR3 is TGTGCCAGCAGTCTTGGGCAGGCGAACACTGAAGCTTTCTTT. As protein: CASSLGQANTEAFF. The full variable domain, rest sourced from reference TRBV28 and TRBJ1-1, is DVKVTQSSRYLVKRTGEKVFLECVQDMDHENMFWYRQDPGLGLRLIYFSYDVKMKEKGDIPEGYSVSREKKERFSLILESASTNQTSMYLCASSLGQANTEAFFGQGTRLTVV.

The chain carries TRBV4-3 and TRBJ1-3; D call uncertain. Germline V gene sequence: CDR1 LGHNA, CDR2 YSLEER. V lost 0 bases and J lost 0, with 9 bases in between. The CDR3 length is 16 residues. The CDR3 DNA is TGCGCCAGCAGCCAAGATTTGGCGGGCTCTGGAAACACCATATATTTT. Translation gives CASSQDLAGSGNTIYF.

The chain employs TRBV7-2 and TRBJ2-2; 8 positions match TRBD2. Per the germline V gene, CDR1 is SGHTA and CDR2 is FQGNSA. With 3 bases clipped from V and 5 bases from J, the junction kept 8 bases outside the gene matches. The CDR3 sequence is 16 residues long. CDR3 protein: CASSLWERERTGELFF. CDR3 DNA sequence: TGTGCCAGCAGCTTGTGGGAGCGGGAGAGGACCGGGGAGCTGTTTTTT.

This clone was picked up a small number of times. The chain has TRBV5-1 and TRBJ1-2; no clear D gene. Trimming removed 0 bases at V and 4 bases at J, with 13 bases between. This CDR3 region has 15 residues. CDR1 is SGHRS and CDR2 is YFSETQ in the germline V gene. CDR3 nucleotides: TGCGCCAGCAGCTTGGCCGGCAGGCTGAGCTATGGCTACACCTTC. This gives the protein CASSLAGRLSYGYTF.

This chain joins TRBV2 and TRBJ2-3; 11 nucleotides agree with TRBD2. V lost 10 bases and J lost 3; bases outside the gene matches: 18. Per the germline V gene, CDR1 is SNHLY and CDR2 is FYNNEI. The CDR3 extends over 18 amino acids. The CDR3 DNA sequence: TGTGCCATCCACCCGACTAGCGGGACAGGGCCACGGACAGATACGCAGTATTTT. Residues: CAIHPTSGTGPRTDTQYF.